This is a list of T cell receptor beta chains from one sample in a study of blood T cells in healthy people across ages. TCRdb passed the 5' RACE reads through MiXCR, listing each CDR3 protein once. The table records approximately 1,000,000 distinct CDR3 sequences, 35% to 40% of them present only once. Sample: blood. These receptors all stem from a man younger than 35 in good health. The CDR3 runs from the conserved cysteine through the conserved F or W. Size tells how often a clone was seen (once, few, many) or the class of an expanded clone, and some rows leave it out.

clone_size j_call v_call cdr3_aa
- TRBJ1-2 TRBV27 CASSALSSGWAYGYTF
- TRBJ2-3 TRBV28 CASSFDTLGRNTDTQYF
- TRBJ2-3 TRBV7-2 CASSLGAGSADTQYF
- TRBJ1-5 TRBV13 CASSTSGQPQHF
few TRBJ1-2 TRBV20-1 CSARDRLKGAANYGYTF
- TRBJ1-2 TRBV12-3/TRBV12-4 CASSLGQGAGSDTF
few TRBJ2-1 TRBV6-1 CASSAQGGGEQFF
- TRBJ1-5 TRBV27 CASSFGGQIHSNQPQHF
- TRBJ1-5 TRBV12-3/TRBV12-4 CASSPRAQPQHF
- TRBJ2-1 TRBV6-2/TRBV6-3 CASSYSRGDSQFF
- TRBJ1-4 TRBV7-2 CASSPGWGAEKLFF
- TRBJ2-1 TRBV6-6 CASSYPQTGANEQFF
- TRBJ2-2 TRBV5-6 CASDLEGRNTGELFF
- TRBJ2-7 TRBV15 CATLDGSSYEQYF
many TRBJ1-2 TRBV4-1 CASSQGGTDYGYTF
- TRBJ1-1 TRBV7-9 CASSLARVRGGVKDTEAFF
- TRBJ1-1 TRBV20-1 CSARKTGEVEAFF
- TRBJ1-2 TRBV6-6 CASSSGNSYGYTF
- TRBJ1-5 TRBV12-3/TRBV12-4 CASSYTYSQPQHF
- TRBJ2-2 TRBV7-8 CASSRTWDTGELFF
- TRBJ2-7 TRBV6-2/TRBV6-3 CASSYPEQYF
- TRBJ1-6 TRBV6-1 CASSTDSSSYNSPLHF
few TRBJ2-1 TRBV13 CASSLSQKDNEQFF
- TRBJ2-3 TRBV3-1 CASRGLVSTDTQYF
few TRBJ2-5 TRBV7-8 CASSPTRTAYQETQYF